This TCR beta chain is drawn from a study of shared clonotypes between healthy human individuals. Each replicate PCR on the sorted subsets used 150 to 200 ng DNA (approximately 27,000 T cell genomes). Produced via immunoSEQ multiplex PCR; TCRdb's table is partial and in-frame only. The table includes 2 million to 3 million clones, over 85% detected once. Points on this clone: Other nucleotide sequences from this sample produce the same CDR3.

Naive CD45RA+ and memory CD45RA-negative subsets were split from CD4+ cells. V lost 0 bases, J lost 3 bases, and 3 bases lay in between. CDR1 is SGHTA and CDR2 is FQGNSA in the germline V gene. This CDR3 is built from 13 residues. The chain couples TRBV7-2 to TRBJ1-5; D gene ambiguous. This receptor was taken from a man younger than 35 in good health. Some clones in this sample may be carry-over from other donors' samples. Material: naive CD4+ T cells from PBMCs. Subset: CD45RA+ positively selected. CDR3 residues: CASSLANNQPQHF. In DNA, the CDR3 is TGTGCCAGCAGCTTAGCAAACAATCAGCCCCAGCATTTT.